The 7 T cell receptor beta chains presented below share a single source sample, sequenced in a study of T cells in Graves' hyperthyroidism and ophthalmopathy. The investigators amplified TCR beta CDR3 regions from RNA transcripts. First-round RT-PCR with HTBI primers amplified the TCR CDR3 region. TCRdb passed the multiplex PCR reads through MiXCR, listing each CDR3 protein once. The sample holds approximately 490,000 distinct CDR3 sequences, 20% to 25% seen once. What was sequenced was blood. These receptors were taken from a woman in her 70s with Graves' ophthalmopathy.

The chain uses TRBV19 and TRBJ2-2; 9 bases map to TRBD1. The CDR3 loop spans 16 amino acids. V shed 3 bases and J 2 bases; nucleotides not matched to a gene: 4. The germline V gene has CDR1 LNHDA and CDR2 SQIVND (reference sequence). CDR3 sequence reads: CASSMLQGANTGELFF. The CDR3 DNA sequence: TGTGCCAGTAGTATGTTACAGGGGGCCAACACCGGGGAGCTGTTTTTT.

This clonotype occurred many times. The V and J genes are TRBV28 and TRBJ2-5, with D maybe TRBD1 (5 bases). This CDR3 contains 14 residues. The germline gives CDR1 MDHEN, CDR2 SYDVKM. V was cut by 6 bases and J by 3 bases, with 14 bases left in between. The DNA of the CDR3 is TGTGCCAGCAGGCGTGGTGGGGCAAAAGAGACCCAGTACTTC. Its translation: CASRRGGAKETQYF.

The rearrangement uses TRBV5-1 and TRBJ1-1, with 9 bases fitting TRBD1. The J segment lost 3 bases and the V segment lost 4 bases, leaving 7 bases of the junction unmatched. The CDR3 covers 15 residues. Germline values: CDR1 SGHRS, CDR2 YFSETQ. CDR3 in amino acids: CASSGTGFGDTEAFF. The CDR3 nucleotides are TGCGCCAGCAGCGGGACAGGGTTCGGGGACACTGAAGCTTTCTTT.

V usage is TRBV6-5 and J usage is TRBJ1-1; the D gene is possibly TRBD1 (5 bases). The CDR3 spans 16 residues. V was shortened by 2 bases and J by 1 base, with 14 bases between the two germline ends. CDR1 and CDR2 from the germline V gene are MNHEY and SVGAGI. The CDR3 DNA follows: TGTGCCAGCAGTTACAGTGCCGCAGGGACGAACACTGAAGCTTTCTTT. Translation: CASSYSAAGTNTEAFF.

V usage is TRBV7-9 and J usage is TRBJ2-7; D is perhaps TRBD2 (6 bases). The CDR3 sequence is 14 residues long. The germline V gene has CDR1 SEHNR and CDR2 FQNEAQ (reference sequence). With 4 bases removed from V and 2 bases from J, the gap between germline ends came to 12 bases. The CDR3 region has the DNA TGTGCCAGCAGCTGGGGGGAAGCAACCTACGAGCAGTACTTC. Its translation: CASSWGEATYEQYF.

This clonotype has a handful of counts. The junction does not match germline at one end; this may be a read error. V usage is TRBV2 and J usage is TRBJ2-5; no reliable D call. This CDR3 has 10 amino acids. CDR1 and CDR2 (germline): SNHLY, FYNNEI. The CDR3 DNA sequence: TGTGCCAGCAGTGCGCCGCGGTTCGACTTC. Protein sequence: CASSAPRFDF.

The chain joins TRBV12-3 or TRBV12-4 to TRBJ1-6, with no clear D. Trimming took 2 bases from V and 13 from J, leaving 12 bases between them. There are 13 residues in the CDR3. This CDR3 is CASSLIEAAPLHF. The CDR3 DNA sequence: TGTGCCAGCAGTTTAATCGAGGCGGCGCCCCTCCACTTT.